This TCR beta chain was captured by sequencing in a study of blood T cell repertoires in COVID-19. Study as a whole: Whether acute or convalescent, the COVID-19 samples came from the United States, Italy and Spain. Sample material is recorded as cDNA or gDNA derived from T cells, B-cell-depleted T cells, or PBMCs.

The CDR3 contains 14 residues. With V trimmed by 7 bases and J by 8 bases, 8 bases remained unmatched. Germline V gives CDR1 SEHNR, CDR2 FQNEAQ (reference sequence). In the authors' methods: Amplification of reference gene primers provided the estimated nucleated cell counts. TCRdb's table, derived via immunoSEQ multiplex PCR, lists solely in-frame clones and lacks some. V and J calls and clone size are those listed in that table; D and trimming were worked out from the DNA. The data contain about 64,000 clones, around 80% of them singletons. A Seattle source enrolled patients during active infection and followed them longitudinally. This clone was detected ten times or more.

V usage is TRBV7-9 and J usage is TRBJ1-4, with 9 bases lining up with TRBD1. Sequences were obtained from peripheral blood. The TCR originated in a man between 60 and 75 years old with COVID-19, enrolled during active disease. Here the CDR3 DNA reads TGTGCCAGCACCCCCGGGACAGGGCAAGAAAAACTGTTTTTT. Encoded protein: CASTPGTGQEKLFF.